This T cell receptor (beta chain) was found in a study of vaccination effects on CD4 cells after COVID-19. Whole-study results and caveats: Cross-reactivity with common cold coronaviruses was shown by only 1 of 255 vaccine-induced clones in healthy vaccinees. In the study, convalescent patients were few, and early post-infection timepoints were absent. In the late period after vaccination, infection- and vaccine-induced clones contracted markedly.

Sequencing was performed with immunoSEQ multiplex PCR; in TCRdb, only in-frame clones are kept and a portion is missing. The sample gives tens of thousands of clones, approximately 70% of which show up once; around 17% is in the top ten. V shed 5 bases, J shed 4 bases, and the junction held 5 bases outside the gene matches. The germline V gene has CDR1 MDHEN and CDR2 SYDVKM. The CDR3 totals 15 residues. This clone turned up a few times. Its antigen is unknown. Within the ViraFEST assay, antigen-specific CD4+ T cells underwent expansion with viral peptide pools prior to sequencing. Isolation of CD4+ T cells took place after approximately ten days of culture. Prior SARS-CoV-2 infection was absent in the vaccine recipients, as shown by negative nucleocapsid antibodies. Both day 3 and day 7 saw half the medium replaced with IL-2 medium.

The receptor was derived from a human donor who received a COVID-19 vaccine. The chain is built from TRBV28 and TRBJ2-7; the match to TRBD2 covers 13 bases. This specimen consisted of CD4+ T cells from PBMCs cultured with SARS-CoV-2 spike peptides, obtained before COVID-19 vaccination. CDR3 sequence reads: CASSIGTSGIYEQYF. The CDR3 bases are TGTGCCAGCAGTATCGGGACTAGCGGGATTTACGAGCAGTACTTC.